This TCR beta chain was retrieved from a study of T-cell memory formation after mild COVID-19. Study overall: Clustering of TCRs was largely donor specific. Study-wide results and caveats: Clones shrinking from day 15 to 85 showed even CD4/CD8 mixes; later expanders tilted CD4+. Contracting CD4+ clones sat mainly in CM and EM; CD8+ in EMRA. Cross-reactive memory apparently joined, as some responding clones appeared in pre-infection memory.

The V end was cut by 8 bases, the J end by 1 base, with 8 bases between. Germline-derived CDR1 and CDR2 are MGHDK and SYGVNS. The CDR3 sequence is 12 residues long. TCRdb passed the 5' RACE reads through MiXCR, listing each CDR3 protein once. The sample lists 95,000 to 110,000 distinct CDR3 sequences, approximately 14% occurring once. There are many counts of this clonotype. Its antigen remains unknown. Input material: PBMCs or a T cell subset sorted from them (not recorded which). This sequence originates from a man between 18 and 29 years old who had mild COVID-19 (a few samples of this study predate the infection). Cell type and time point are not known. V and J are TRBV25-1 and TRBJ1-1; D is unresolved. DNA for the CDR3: TGTGCCAGCGGGCGACAGAACACTGAAGCTTTCTTT. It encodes CASGRQNTEAFF.